The 10 T cell receptor beta chains below all came from one sample that was sequenced in a study of blood T cell repertoires in COVID-19. Data came from immunoSEQ multiplex PCR; TCRdb stores just in-frame clones and leaves some out. The sample contains about 170,000 clones, around 85% of which appear only once. Sequencing used peripheral blood. These receptors all come from a human donor with acute or convalescent COVID-19. The donor label of this sample is uncertain.

This rearrangement joins TRBV5-1 to TRBJ1-1; D is uncertain. Germline V CDR1 and CDR2: SGHRS, YFSETQ. The CDR3 has 15 amino acids. Trimming shortened V by 1 base and J by 0 bases, and 10 bases separated the two germline ends. The CDR3 nucleotides read TGCGCCAGCAGCTTGAGCGGAGGACTGAACACTGAAGCTTTCTTT. Protein: CASSLSGGLNTEAFF. The whole variable domain, filled in from reference TRBV5-1 and TRBJ1-1, reads KAGVTQTPRYLIKTRGQQVTLSCSPISGHRSVSWYQQTPGQGLQFLFEYFSETQRNKGNFPGRFSGRQFSNSRSEMNVSTLELGDSALYLCASSLSGGLNTEAFFGQGTRLTVV.

The chain uses TRBV30 and TRBJ1-1, with D tentatively TRBD1 (5 bases). The V end lost 3 bases, the J end lost 5 bases, and 10 bases lay between the germline ends. Germline assignment: CDR1 GTSNPN and CDR2 SVGIG (reference sequence). The CDR3 runs to 12 residues. The CDR3 sequence: CAWRLQATEAFF. The CDR3 DNA reads TGTGCCTGGAGGTTACAGGCGACTGAAGCTTTCTTT.

The chain links TRBV27 to TRBJ1-1; 8 positions match TRBD1. V was pared by 5 bases and J by 4 bases, with 12 bases of the junction left unmatched. This CDR3 contains 16 residues. Germline CDR1 reads MNHEY; CDR2 reads SMNVEV (reference sequence). CDR3 DNA: TGTGCCAGCAGTCGAAGGACAGGGAATTTAGGCACTGAAGCTTTCTTT. Translated: CASSRRTGNLGTEAFF.

The V gene is TRBV2, the J gene TRBJ2-3; TRBD2 agrees at 7 bases. The CDR3 spans 15 residues. CDR1 and CDR2 from the germline V gene are SNHLY and FYNNEI. The J segment lost 0 bases and the V segment lost 5 bases, leaving 5 bases of the junction unmatched. In nucleotides, the CDR3 is TGTGCCAGCAGTTCCCAAGCGGGGAGCACAGATACGCAGTATTTT. Its protein product is CASSSQAGSTDTQYF.

The rearrangement links TRBV30 to TRBJ1-6; 12 bases align to TRBD1. Trimming at V came to 0 bases and at J to 6 bases, leaving 12 bases not matched to a gene. In germline, CDR1 is GTSNPN, CDR2 SVGIG (reference sequence). The CDR3 has 19 residues. The CDR3 protein is CAWSVSPGTGGRFNSPLHF. DNA of the CDR3: TGTGCCTGGAGTGTGTCCCCCGGGACAGGGGGCCGTTTTAATTCACCCCTCCACTTT.

The rearrangement uses TRBV14 and TRBJ1-2, with 12 bases aligning to TRBD1. Germline lookup yields CDR1 SGHDN and CDR2 FVKESK. This CDR3 contains 14 residues. J lost 7 bases, V lost 4 bases, and 4 bases had no gene match. Here the CDR3 reads CASSLGTGGFGYTF. CDR3 DNA: TGTGCCAGCAGCCTCGGGACAGGGGGCTTTGGCTACACCTTC.

J is TRBJ1-1 and V is TRBV4-3; maybe TRBD1 (6 bases). Trimming stripped 0 bases from V and 5 bases from J, with 16 bases between. This CDR3 has 16 residues. The germline gives CDR1 LGHNA, CDR2 YSLEER. The CDR3 DNA reads as TGCGCCAGCAGCCAAGAGGCAGGGGAGGGACGAACTGAAGCTTTCTTT. It encodes CASSQEAGEGRTEAFF.

On this clone: The same CDR3 also results from other DNA sequences found in this sample. The chain combines TRBV18 with TRBJ1-5, with TRBD1 identical over 10 bases. Germline V gene sequence: CDR1 KGHSH, CDR2 LQKENI. The CDR3 loop spans 14 amino acids. V shed 6 bases, J shed 4 bases, and the junction held 3 bases outside the gene matches. CDR3 DNA sequence: TGTGCCAGCTCTCCGGACAGGGGGAATCAGCCCCAGCATTTT. This gives the protein CASSPDRGNQPQHF. Full variable domain (rest looked up from reference TRBV18 and TRBJ1-5): NAGVMQNPRHLVRRRGQEARLRCSPMKGHSHVYWYRQLPEEGLKFMVYLQKENIIDESGMPKERFSAEFPKEGPSILRIQQVVRGDSAAYFCASSPDRGNQPQHFGDGTRLSIL.

The J gene is TRBJ1-2, the V gene TRBV28, with D possibly matching TRBD1 (5 bases). Germline V gives CDR1 MDHEN, CDR2 SYDVKM. The ends were cut back, 4 bases at V and 0 bases at J, with 12 bases in the middle. This CDR3 has 15 residues. CDR3: CASSWRGIPNYGYTF. The CDR3 DNA reads TGTGCCAGCAGTTGGAGGGGCATACCTAACTATGGCTACACCTTC.

The J gene is TRBJ1-5, the V gene TRBV11-2; 11 bases agree with TRBD1. This CDR3 is 15 amino acids long. Trimming removed 1 base from V and 7 bases from J; junction bases left unmatched: 3. The germline V gene has CDR1 SGHAT and CDR2 FQNNGV. CDR3 nucleotide sequence: TGTGCCAGCAGCTTAGGGACAGGGGGCGGCCAGCCCCAGCATTTT. It yields the protein CASSLGTGGGQPQHF.